One T cell receptor beta chain is described in this entry. Germline V gene lookup returns CDR1 LNHNV and CDR2 YYDKDF (reference sequence). The V end was cut by 0 bases, the J end by 4 bases, with 15 bases between. The length of the CDR3 is 17 residues. This sample is drawn from a study of blood T cell repertoires in COVID-19. The overall study: Collection of acute and convalescent COVID-19 samples took place in the United States, Italy and Spain. In each case, the material was cDNA or gDNA derived from T cells, B-cell-depleted T cells, or PBMCs.

In the study's own analysis: Nucleated cell number was recorded as an estimate derived from reference gene primer amplification. The method was immunoSEQ multiplex PCR; TCRdb's version includes in-frame clones alone and lacks a portion of them. V and J calls and clone size follow that table, whereas D and trimming were derived from the DNA. The sample carries under 85,000 clones, more than 65% recorded once. The receptor's source is a woman of 80 years or more with active or convalescent COVID-19. The chain combines TRBV15 with TRBJ2-2; D perhaps matches TRBD1 (6 bases). Specimen: peripheral blood. The CDR3 loop reads CATSRDRTALGTGELFF. The CDR3 DNA reads as TGTGCCACCAGCAGAGATCGGACAGCGCTAGGCACCGGGGAGCTGTTTTTT.